The sequence of this T cell receptor (beta chain) was determined in a study of blood T cell repertoires in COVID-19. Whole-study context: Samples came from the United States, Italy and Spain, spanning acute and convalescent COVID-19. PBMCs, B-cell-depleted T cells, or T cells were the source of the cDNA or gDNA that made up the material.

Per the authors' pipeline: The authors estimated nucleated cell counts from reference gene primer amplification. Method: immunoSEQ multiplex PCR; TCRdb's copy keeps in-frame clones and lacks some. D and trimming were read from the DNA, whereas the V and J calls and clone size are those reported in that table. The sample holds about 120,000 clones; approximately 71% are singletons and the top ten take over 7%. The CDR3 spans 15 residues. J was trimmed by 4 bases and V by 3 bases; bases with no gene match: 8. Germline CDR1 is MDHEN and CDR2 is SYDVKM. The TCR comes from a human donor in a cohort sampled during active COVID-19. The chain joins TRBV28 to TRBJ2-7; 8 bases align to TRBD2. What was sequenced was peripheral blood. CDR3 residues: CASSFWAGGGYEQYF. CDR3 sequence (DNA): TGTGCCAGCAGTTTTTGGGCGGGAGGAGGATACGAGCAGTACTTC.